This T cell receptor (beta chain) was retrieved from a study of blood T cell repertoires in COVID-19. Study details: PBMCs, B-cell-depleted T cells, or T cells provided the cDNA or gDNA that made up the material.

The CDR3 is made up of 16 amino acids. The V and J ends lost 0 bases and 3 bases, in that order; junction bases with no gene match: 6. The V gene's germline CDR1 is SNHLY and CDR2 FYNNEI. Sequencing used immunoSEQ multiplex PCR; TCRdb keeps in-frame clones, though not all of them. The sample contains about 260,000 clones, roughly 86% of which appear only once. This clone has a single count. The sample was peripheral blood. The TCR comes from a man aged 35 to 55 who had recovered from COVID-19. This chain connects TRBV2 to TRBJ2-7; 9 positions agree with TRBD1. Written as DNA, the CDR3 is TGTGCCAGCAGTGAAGCTATGACAGGGGGAAACTACGAGCAGTACTTC. Amino acids: CASSEAMTGGNYEQYF.